The rows below give T cell receptor beta chains drawn from one sample of a study of vaccination and CD4 T cells after COVID-19. Their antigen targets remain unknown. TCRdb reanalysed the PCR reads using MiXCR and keeps one entry per CDR3 protein. The profile shows approximately 20,000 distinct CDR3 sequences, roughly 50% of them singletons. Sequenced material: CD4+ T cells from blood, cultured in vitro. The source is a human donor who had recovered from COVID-19. The CDR3 runs from the conserved cysteine through the conserved F or W. D genes are given only for firm matches. Not all rows give a size; the values are once, few, many and, for expanded clones, a class.

TRBJ1-1	NA	TRBV19	NA	TGTGCCAGTAGAACGGAGGAGGCCTGGGGTACTGAAGCTTTCTTT	CASRTEEAWGTEAFF
TRBJ1-2	NA	TRBV10-3	NA	TGTGCCATCAGTGAGTCGGGATTAGGGGATGATGGCTACACCTTC	CAISESGLGDDGYTF
TRBJ2-2	TRBD2	TRBV27	NA	TGTGTCAGCAGTTTACTAGCGGAGAACACCGGGGAGCTGTTTTTT	CVSSLLAENTGELFF
TRBJ2-7	NA	TRBV5-4	NA	TGTGCCAGCAGCTCGACTCCTACCTACGAGCAGTACTTC	CASSSTPTYEQYF
TRBJ2-2	TRBD2	TRBV7-2	NA	TGTGCCAGCAGTTTCAAGAGCGGGAGTGGGGAGCTGTTTTTT	CASSFKSGSGELFF
TRBJ2-1	TRBD2	TRBV20-1	NA	TGCAGTGCAGAAACAACTAGCGGGAGTTTGGGTGAGCAGTTCTTC	CSAETTSGSLGEQFF
TRBJ1-3	NA	TRBV27	NA	TGTGCCAGCAGTTTGGCGGGGACAGGAAACACCATATATTTT	CASSLAGTGNTIYF
TRBJ1-5	NA	TRBV27	NA	TGTGCCAGCAGTTCCGACCAGGGAGGTCAGCCCCAGCATTTT	CASSSDQGGQPQHF
TRBJ2-7	NA	TRBV7-2	NA	TGTGCCAGCAGCTTGTGGGTCGGGACCTTCGAGCAGTACTTC	CASSLWVGTFEQYF
TRBJ1-1	TRBD1	TRBV24-1	few	TGTGCCACCAGTGATCGGACAGGGAACACTGAAGCTTTCTTT	CATSDRTGNTEAFF
TRBJ2-7	NA	TRBV11-2	NA	TGTGCCAGCAGCTTAGGGACAGGGAGGGACGAGCAGTACTTC	CASSLGTGRDEQYF
TRBJ2-1	NA	TRBV12-3/TRBV12-4	NA	TGTGCCAGCACCCTCCGAGGGTACAATGAGCAGTTCTTC	CASTLRGYNEQFF
TRBJ2-7	NA	TRBV6-2/TRBV6-3	NA	TGTGCCAGCACCAAAACAGCGACCTACGAGCAGTACTTC	CASTKTATYEQYF
TRBJ2-5	NA	TRBV28	few	TGTGCCAGCAGTCCCGGACAGCAAGAGACCCAGTACTTC	CASSPGQQETQYF
TRBJ1-1	NA	TRBV6-1	NA	TGTGCCAGCAGTGAACTGAACACTGAAGCTTTCTTT	CASSELNTEAFF
TRBJ1-5	NA	TRBV6-5	NA	TGTGCCAGCAGCTCCTCGACGGATAGGAAGAATCAGCCCCAGCATTTT	CASSSSTDRKNQPQHF
TRBJ1-2	TRBD1	TRBV5-1	once	TGCGCCAGCAGCTTGGCCCCGGGACAGGGAGCTAACTATGGCTACACCTTC	CASSLAPGQGANYGYTF
TRBJ1-3	TRBD1	TRBV28	NA	TGTGCCAGCAGTCCCCGGACAGGGGGAAACACCATATATTTT	CASSPRTGGNTIYF
TRBJ1-2	TRBD1	TRBV6-1	few	TGTGCCAGCAGTAAGGGACAGCATGGCTACACCTTC	CASSKGQHGYTF
TRBJ1-1	NA	TRBV7-9	few	TGTGCCAGCAGCGGTGGGTTGAACACTGAAGCTTTCTTT	CASSGGLNTEAFF
TRBJ1-2	NA	TRBV19	few	TGTGCCAGTAGTATAGATAATCGCTATGGCTACACCTTC	CASSIDNRYGYTF
TRBJ1-2	NA	TRBV18	NA	TGTGCCAGCTCACCACTGGGGTCAGGGGCGGATGGCTACACCTTC	CASSPLGSGADGYTF
TRBJ2-7	NA	TRBV6-5	once	TGTGCCAGCAGTTATGCCACTCCGGGACGCCTCTACGAGCAGTACTTC	CASSYATPGRLYEQYF
TRBJ1-5	NA	TRBV20-1	NA	TGCAGTGCTAGAGATTTGATGGGCGGTAATCAGCCCCAGCATTTT	CSARDLMGGNQPQHF
TRBJ1-1	TRBD1	TRBV6-1	NA	TGTGCCAGCAGGCGGACAGGAAACACTGAAGCTTTCTTT	CASRRTGNTEAFF
TRBJ2-7	TRBD2	TRBV20-1	NA	TGCAGTGCTAGAGATCATACTAGCGGGAGGTTCTACGAGCAGTACTTC	CSARDHTSGRFYEQYF
TRBJ2-1	TRBD2	TRBV20-1	NA	TGCAGTGCTCTGGGACTAGCGGGAGCCCCCGAGCAGTTCTTC	CSALGLAGAPEQFF
TRBJ2-1	NA	TRBV5-5	NA	TGTGCCAGCAGACACTCAGGGATCTCCTACAATGAGCAGTTCTTC	CASRHSGISYNEQFF
TRBJ1-1	NA	TRBV7-2	NA	TGTGCCAGCAGCCGAATGGTGAGCACTGAAGCTTTCTTT	CASSRMVSTEAFF
TRBJ2-1	NA	TRBV20-1	few	TGCAGTGCTAATGGTAACAATGAGCAGTTCTTC	CSANGNNEQFF
TRBJ1-1	NA	TRBV12-3/TRBV12-4	NA	TGTGCCAGCAGTCCTCGACAGGCCGCGAACACTGAAGCTTTCTTT	CASSPRQAANTEAFF
TRBJ2-7	TRBD1	TRBV6-2/TRBV6-3	once	TGTGCCAGCAGAAACCCGGGACAGCAATACGAGCAGTACTTC	CASRNPGQQYEQYF
TRBJ1-2	TRBD1	TRBV25-1	few	TGTGCCAGCAGTCTCCCCGGGACAGCTGGGAACTATGGCTACACCTTC	CASSLPGTAGNYGYTF
TRBJ1-1	NA	TRBV7-3	NA	TGTGCCAGCAGCTTAAGTTTTACACCGGCTGAAGCTTTCTTT	CASSLSFTPAEAFF
TRBJ1-1	NA	TRBV21-1	NA	TGTGCCAGCAGCACCCCTACAGGGGCCTTAGTTCCCATGAACACTGAAGCTTTCTTT	CASSTPTGALVPMNTEAFF
TRBJ1-2	TRBD1	TRBV11-2	NA	TGTGCCAGCAGCTCCGTTGGTAGGGGGCGAGGCTACACCTTC	CASSSVGRGRGYTF
TRBJ1-2	NA	TRBV2	few	TGTGCCAGCAGTGCCGAGGGAGAAGGGGTCGGCTACACCTTC	CASSAEGEGVGYTF
TRBJ2-6	NA	TRBV23-1	NA	TGCGCCAGCAGTCTAGCGGTAAAGAGGCCTGGGGCCAACGTCCTGACTTTC	CASSLAVKRPGANVLTF
TRBJ1-4	NA	TRBV27	few	TGTGCCAGCAGTTTATACAGAGGAAATGAAAAACTGTTTTTT	CASSLYRGNEKLFF
TRBJ1-1	NA	TRBV27	few	TGTGCCAGCAGTTTATATTCCGGGAACACTGAAGCTTTCTTT	CASSLYSGNTEAFF
TRBJ2-1	TRBD2	TRBV11-1	once	TGTGCCAGCAGCTTAGGTAGCGGGAGGGGGGAGTTCTTC	CASSLGSGRGEFF
TRBJ2-5	NA	TRBV7-8	few	TGTGCCAGCAGCCGAGACCAAGAGACCCAGTACTTC	CASSRDQETQYF
TRBJ2-1	TRBD2	TRBV19	NA	TGTGCCAGTAGTAACCCGGGACTAGGCCGAAATGAGCAGTTCTTC	CASSNPGLGRNEQFF
TRBJ1-2	TRBD1	TRBV11-2	NA	TGTGCCAGCAGCCTACAGGGGCAAAATGGCTACACCTTC	CASSLQGQNGYTF
TRBJ2-3	TRBD2	TRBV11-3	NA	TGTGCCAGCAGCTTAGCCGGAACTAGCGGAAGCACAGATACGCAGTATTTT	CASSLAGTSGSTDTQYF
TRBJ1-5	NA	TRBV24-1	NA	TGTGCCACCAGTGATTCGCGGGGGTGGAATCAGCCCCAGCATTTT	CATSDSRGWNQPQHF
TRBJ1-1	NA	TRBV9	NA	TGTGCCAGCAGCGTGGGCCCCGACAACACTGAAGCTTTCTTT	CASSVGPDNTEAFF
TRBJ2-3	TRBD2	TRBV12-3/TRBV12-4	NA	TGTGCCAGCAGCCTGGGGACTAGCAGAGGGGTAGGGGATACGCAGTATTTT	CASSLGTSRGVGDTQYF
TRBJ2-6	NA	TRBV27	few	TGTGCCAGCAGTTTCGGGACGGGCGGTGTTGTGGGAGGGGCCAACGTCCTGACTTTC	CASSFGTGGVVGGANVLTF
TRBJ1-6	TRBD1	TRBV6-5	few	TGTGCCAGCAGTTACTCGACGGGACAGGGGAATTCACCCCTCCACTTT	CASSYSTGQGNSPLHF
TRBJ2-1	TRBD2	TRBV5-4	NA	TGTGCCAGCAGCTTGACTAGCGGAGCTTACAATGAGCAGTTCTTC	CASSLTSGAYNEQFF
TRBJ1-5	NA	TRBV21-1	few	TGTGCCAGGCAGTACCGACAGGGGGCGATGTGGCCCCAGCATTTT	CARQYRQGAMWPQHF
TRBJ2-4	NA	TRBV7-3	NA	TGTGCCAGCAGCCCAGCGGACGGTGGGATTCAGTACTTC	CASSPADGGIQYF